These 10 T cell receptor beta chains share one sample of origin, sequenced in a study of T cell responses to AZD1222 COVID-19 vaccine. The assay was immunoSEQ multiplex PCR, and TCRdb's table has in-frame clones only and misses some. The top ten hold 18% of the sample, which has more than 95,000 clones, approximately 90% seen once. The sample consisted of peripheral blood, taken on day 0 of AZD1222 vaccination. These receptors all stem from an adult in good health.

The chain combines TRBV27 with TRBJ2-7, with D possibly matching TRBD2 (6 bases). V lost 1 base to trimming and J lost 0 bases, with 7 bases between them. Germline assignment: CDR1 MNHEY and CDR2 SMNVEV (reference sequence). This CDR3 is built from 14 residues. The CDR3, as DNA: TGTGCCAGCAGTTTATTCGGGAGCTCCTACGAGCAGTACTTC. This translates into CASSLFGSSYEQYF.

The chain recombines TRBV5-5 with TRBJ1-6; possible D gene TRBD1, 6 bases. The CDR3 has 14 amino acids. The V end lost 1 base, the J end lost 11 bases, and 13 bases lay between the germline ends. Germline V gives CDR1 SGHKS, CDR2 YYEKEE (reference sequence). The CDR3 DNA reads TGTGCCAGCAGCTTGACACAGGGCGCGGCACCCCTCCACTTT. Protein: CASSLTQGAAPLHF. Looking up the rest from reference TRBV5-5 and TRBJ1-6 gives the full variable domain: DAGVTQSPTHLIKTRGQQVTLRCSPISGHKSVSWYQQVLGQGPQFIFQYYEKEERGRGNFPDRFSARQFPNYSSELNVNALLLGDSALYLCASSLTQGAAPLHFGNGTRLTVT.

This chain uses TRBV10-2 with TRBJ1-2, with a tentative D call TRBD1 (6 bases). The CDR3 length is 14 residues. V was clipped by 2 bases and J by 0 bases, with 7 bases between them. Germline V gene lookup returns CDR1 WSHSY and CDR2 SAAADI. CDR3 nucleotide sequence: TGCGCCAGCAGTGAGGGACAGACTAACTATGGCTACACCTTC. This sequence encodes CASSEGQTNYGYTF.

This sequence joins TRBV19 and TRBJ1-2; tentatively, D is TRBD1 (5 bases). The V gene lost 4 bases and the J gene lost 2 bases, with 14 bases spanning the gap. This CDR3 contains 15 residues. Germline-derived CDR1 and CDR2 are LNHDA and SQIVND (reference sequence). This CDR3 reads CASSTWRGENYGYTF. The CDR3 bases are TGTGCCAGTAGTACGTGGAGGGGTGAAAACTATGGCTACACCTTC.

This chain connects TRBV2 to TRBJ1-1; perhaps TRBD1 as D (6 bases). The CDR3 sequence is 13 residues long. Trimming removed 6 bases from V and 1 base from J, with 9 bases in between. Germline loops: CDR1 SNHLY, CDR2 FYNNEI. The CDR3 coding sequence is TGTGCCAGCAGCCAGGGGCCGAACACTGAAGCTTTCTTT. It translates to CASSQGPNTEAFF.

The chain links TRBV13 to TRBJ1-4, with a possible D match to TRBD1 (5 bases). Germline V gene data show CDR1 as PRHDT and CDR2 as FYEKMQ (reference sequence). Trimming left V 5 bases short and J 4 bases short, with 17 bases between. The CDR3 sequence is 16 residues long. The CDR3 bases are TGTGCCAGCAGCCCCGGGAGGGGCTCGGTTAATGAAAAACTGTTTTTT. This translates into CASSPGRGSVNEKLFF.

The sample holds one count of this clone. The chain carries TRBV3-1 (or the pseudogene TRBV3-2) and TRBJ1-5, with D perhaps TRBD1 (5 bases). There are 16 residues in the CDR3. V was pared by 0 bases and J by 5 bases, with 14 bases between. Germline CDR1 reads LGHDT; CDR2 reads YNNKEL (reference sequence). Here the CDR3 DNA reads TGTGCCAGCAGCCAAGACCGGGGACCGCAGGATCAGCCCCAGCATTTT. Translated, it gives CASSQDRGPQDQPQHF.

The chain links TRBV5-6 to TRBJ1-4; D unclear. Germline assignment: CDR1 SGHDT and CDR2 YYEEEE. The CDR3 is 14 amino acids. V lost 0 bases and J 4 bases, leaving 7 bases between the germline ends. CDR3 bases: TGTGCCAGCAGCTTGGGGCAGTATAATGAAAAACTGTTTTTT. It specifies CASSLGQYNEKLFF.

This chain uses TRBV11-2 with TRBJ2-7; no clear D. There are 15 residues in the CDR3. With 5 bases removed from V and 4 bases from J, the gap between germline ends came to 18 bases. Germline assignment: CDR1 SGHAT and CDR2 FQNNGV. For the CDR3, the DNA is TGTGCCAGCAGCCCTACCCGCCCCGTCCGGTACGAGCAGTACTTC. Translated, it gives CASSPTRPVRYEQYF.

The chain has TRBV5-1 and TRBJ1-4; TRBD1 agrees at 8 bases. With 3 bases clipped from V and 0 bases from J, the junction kept 10 bases outside the gene matches. Germline CDR1 and CDR2: SGHRS and YFSETQ. The CDR3 runs to 18 residues. CDR3 amino acids: CASSYWTGYGATNEKLFF. The DNA of the CDR3 is TGCGCCAGCAGCTACTGGACAGGGTACGGTGCAACTAATGAAAAACTGTTTTTT. The whole variable domain, remainder taken from reference TRBV5-1 and TRBJ1-4, is KAGVTQTPRYLIKTRGQQVTLSCSPISGHRSVSWYQQTPGQGLQFLFEYFSETQRNKGNFPGRFSGRQFSNSRSEMNVSTLELGDSALYLCASSYWTGYGATNEKLFFGSGTQLSVL.